This T cell receptor (beta chain) was sequenced in a study of shared clonotypes between healthy human individuals. The repertoire was sequenced with immunoSEQ multiplex PCR; TCRdb's copy has only in-frame clones and lacks some. The sample carries roughly 2 million clones, approximately 95% recorded once. The germline V and J ends were trimmed by 1 base and 6 bases, with 12 bases remaining between them. The CDR3 is 15 amino acids. Per germline, CDR1 SGHVS and CDR2 FNYEAQ. This chain joins TRBV7-6 and TRBJ2-2, with a tentative D call TRBD1 (7 bases). The source is a man younger than 30 in good health. Input material: naive CD4+ T cells sorted from blood. The sample's subset: CD45RA+ positively selected. The CDR3 loop is CASSLEQGGPGELFF. As DNA, the CDR3 is TGTGCCAGCAGCTTAGAGCAGGGGGGCCCCGGGGAGCTGTTTTTT. Using reference TRBV7-6 and TRBJ2-2 for the parts outside the CDR3, the full variable domain is GAGVSQSPRYKVTKRGQDVALRCDPISGHVSLYWYRQALGQGPEFLTYFNYEAQQDKSGLPNDRFSAERPEGSISTLTIQRTEQRDSAMYRCASSLEQGGPGELFFGEGSRLTVL.